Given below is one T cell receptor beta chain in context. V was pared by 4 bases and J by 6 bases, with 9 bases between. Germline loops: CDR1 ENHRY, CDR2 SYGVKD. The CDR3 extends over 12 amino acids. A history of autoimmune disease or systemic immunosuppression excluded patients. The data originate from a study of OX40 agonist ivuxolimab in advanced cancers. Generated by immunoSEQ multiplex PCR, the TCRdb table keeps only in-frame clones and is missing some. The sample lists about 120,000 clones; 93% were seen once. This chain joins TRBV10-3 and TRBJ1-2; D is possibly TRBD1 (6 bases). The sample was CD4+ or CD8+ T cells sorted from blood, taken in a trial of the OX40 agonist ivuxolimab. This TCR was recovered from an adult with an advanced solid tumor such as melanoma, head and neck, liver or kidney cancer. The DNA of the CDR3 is TGTGCCATCAGTGCATCAGGGGATGGCTACACCTTC. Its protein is CAISASGDGYTF.